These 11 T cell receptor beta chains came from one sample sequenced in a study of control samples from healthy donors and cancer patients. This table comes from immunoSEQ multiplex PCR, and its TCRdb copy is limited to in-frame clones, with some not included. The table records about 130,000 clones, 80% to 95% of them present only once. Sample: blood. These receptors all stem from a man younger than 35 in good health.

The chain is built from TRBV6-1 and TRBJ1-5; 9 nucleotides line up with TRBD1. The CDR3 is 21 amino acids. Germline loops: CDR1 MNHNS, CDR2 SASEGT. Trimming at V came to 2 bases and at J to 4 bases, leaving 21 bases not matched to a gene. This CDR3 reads CASSEYSVGGTGRFGNQPQHF. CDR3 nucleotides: TGTGCCAGCAGTGAATATTCGGTAGGCGGGACAGGGAGGTTCGGGAATCAGCCCCAGCATTTT.

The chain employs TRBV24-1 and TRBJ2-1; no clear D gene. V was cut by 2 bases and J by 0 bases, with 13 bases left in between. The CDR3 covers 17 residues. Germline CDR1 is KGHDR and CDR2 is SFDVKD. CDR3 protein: CATSDSAPGRSYNEQFF. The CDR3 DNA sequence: TGTGCCACCAGTGATTCGGCCCCCGGGCGCTCCTACAATGAGCAGTTCTTC.

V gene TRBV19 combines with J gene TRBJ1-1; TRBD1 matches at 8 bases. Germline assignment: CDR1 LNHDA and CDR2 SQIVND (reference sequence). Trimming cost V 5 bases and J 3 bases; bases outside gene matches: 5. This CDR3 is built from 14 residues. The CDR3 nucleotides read TGTGCCAGTAGTTCGTCCAGGGGGCACACTGAAGCTTTCTTT. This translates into CASSSSRGHTEAFF.

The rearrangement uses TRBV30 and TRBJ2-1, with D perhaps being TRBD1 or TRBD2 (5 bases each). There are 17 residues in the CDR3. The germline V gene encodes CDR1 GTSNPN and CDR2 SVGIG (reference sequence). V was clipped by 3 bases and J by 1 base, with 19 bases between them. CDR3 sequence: CAWRRDWGSGSYNEQFF. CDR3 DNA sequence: TGTGCCTGGAGAAGGGATTGGGGGAGTGGATCCTACAATGAGCAGTTCTTC.

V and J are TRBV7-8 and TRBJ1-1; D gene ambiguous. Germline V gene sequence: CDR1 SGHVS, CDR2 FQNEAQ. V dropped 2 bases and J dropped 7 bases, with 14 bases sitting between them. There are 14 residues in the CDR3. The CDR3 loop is CASSLRHESGEAFF. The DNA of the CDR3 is TGTGCCAGCAGCTTACGGCACGAATCGGGTGAAGCTTTCTTT. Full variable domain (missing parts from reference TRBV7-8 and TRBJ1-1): GAGVSQSPRYKVAKRGQDVALRCDPISGHVSLFWYQQALGQGPEFLTYFQNEAQLDKSGLPSDRFFAERPEGSVSTLKIQRTQQEDSAVYLCASSLRHESGEAFFGQGTRLTVV.

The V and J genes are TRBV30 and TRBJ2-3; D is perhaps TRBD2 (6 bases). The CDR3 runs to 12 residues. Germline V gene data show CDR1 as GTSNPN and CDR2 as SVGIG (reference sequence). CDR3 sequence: CVGGIGTDTQYF. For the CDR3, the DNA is TGTGTGGGGGGAATTGGCACAGATACGCAGTATTTT.

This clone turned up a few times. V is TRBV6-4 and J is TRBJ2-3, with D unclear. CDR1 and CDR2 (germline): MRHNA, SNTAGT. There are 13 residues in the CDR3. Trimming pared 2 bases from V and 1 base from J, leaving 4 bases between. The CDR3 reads CASSDRGTDTQYF. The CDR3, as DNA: TGTGCCAGCAGTGACAGGGGCACAGATACGCAGTATTTT.

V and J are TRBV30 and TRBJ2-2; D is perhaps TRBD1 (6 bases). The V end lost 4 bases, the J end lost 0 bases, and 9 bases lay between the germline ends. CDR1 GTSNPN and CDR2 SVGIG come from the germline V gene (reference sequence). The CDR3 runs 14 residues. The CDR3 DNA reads TGTGCCTGGACAGGACAGACGAACACCGGGGAGCTGTTTTTT. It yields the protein CAWTGQTNTGELFF.

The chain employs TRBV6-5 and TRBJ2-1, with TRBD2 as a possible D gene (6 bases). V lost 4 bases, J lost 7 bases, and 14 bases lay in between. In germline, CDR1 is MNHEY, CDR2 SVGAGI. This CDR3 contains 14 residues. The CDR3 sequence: CASSFSSSVNEQFF. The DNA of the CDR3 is TGTGCCAGCAGTTTCTCATCTAGCGTAAATGAGCAGTTCTTC.

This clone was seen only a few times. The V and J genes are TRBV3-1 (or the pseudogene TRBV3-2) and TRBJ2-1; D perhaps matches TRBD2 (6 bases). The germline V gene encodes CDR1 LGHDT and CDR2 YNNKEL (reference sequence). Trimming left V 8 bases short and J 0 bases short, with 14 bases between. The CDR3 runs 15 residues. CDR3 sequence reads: CASGMLASSYNEQFF. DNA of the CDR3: TGTGCCAGCGGGATGCTAGCGAGCTCCTACAATGAGCAGTTCTTC.

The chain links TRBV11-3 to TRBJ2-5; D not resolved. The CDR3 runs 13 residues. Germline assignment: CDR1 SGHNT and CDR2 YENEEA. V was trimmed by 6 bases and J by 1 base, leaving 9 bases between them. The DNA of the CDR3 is TGTGCCAGCAGTGGACGCCTCCAAGAGACCCAGTACTTC. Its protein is CASSGRLQETQYF.